This T cell receptor beta chain appears in the sequencing data of a study of blood T cell repertoires in COVID-19 (dated by TCRdb to 2018 to 2020). As for the study more broadly: The collaborator samples originated in the United States, Italy and Spain and spanned the acute and convalescent phases of COVID-19. The material from the prospective study consisted of cDNA or gDNA derived from T cells, B-cell-depleted T cells, or PBMCs. Deeply sampled blood TCRbeta repertoires from subjects exposed to, actively infected with, or recovered from COVID-19 were included in the dataset. The repertoires were released in a freely available public database meant as a resource for research on the immune response to SARS-CoV-2. Samples were obtained from the ongoing ImmuneRACE study (first 160 participants) and from about 1,300 subjects provided by 6 global collaborators. A de-identified subject ID, COVID-19 status, age in years and sex were almost always included in the sample metadata. Where HLA class I and class II types were available, the types were taken from metadata supplied by the sample provider, not from assay-based typing.

Of note for this clone: Its cognate antigen has yet to be identified. No qualities accompany the bases; no much larger clone lies one base away.

Another Seattle source contributed samples from volunteer blood donors who had recovered from COVID-19. Whole blood was collected in K2EDTA tubes by collaborating institutions according to the institutions' own protocols. For TCRbeta analysis, collaborators shipped samples as frozen whole blood, isolated PBMCs, or DNA extracted from either of those sample types. Overall study outcomes, separate from this receptor: The quantity of clinical and demographic metadata differed by source and by participant and was supplied without curation.

The trim is 0 bases for V and 12 bases for J, with a gap of 11 bases between the germline ends. The CDR1 and CDR2 encoded by the germline V gene (reference sequence) are LNHNV and YYDKDF. Measured from the cysteine to the phenylalanine, the CDR3 is 12 residues long. Solely the CDR3 DNA is kept, with 36 bases framed from the first base. TCRbeta CDR3 regions were amplified from genomic DNA using the immunoSEQ Assay, a bias-controlled multiplex PCR. On the authors' methods: The number of nucleated cells in each sample was estimated by amplification of reference gene primers within the assay. Sequence reads were collapsed and filtered to measure the absolute abundance of every unique TCRbeta CDR3 rearrangement. For each sample, productive Simpson clonality was calculated as the square root of Simpson's diversity index across productive rearrangements. As stored in TCRdb, this immuneACCESS dataset retains in-frame rearrangements with V and J assigned. A fraction of the clones does not appear; measured against another copy, unresolved V genes explain less than half of the discrepancy, and the remainder lacks a known reason. The V and J calls and clone size come from that table; D and trimming were worked out from the DNA. Recorded for this sample are 95,000 to 120,000 clones; over 75% of them occurred a single time. The ten largest clones take up 8% to 9% of the sample.

The sample taken for sequencing was peripheral blood. In this chain, TRBV15 is recombined with TRBJ1-2; no D gene call is confident. This TCR came from a woman in her 70s who had recovered from COVID-19. CDR3 reads: CATSRDDTGNTF. Here is the DNA: TGTGCCACCAGCAGAGATGATACGGGGAACACCTTC. Reference TRBV15 and TRBJ1-2 proteins supply the regions before and after the CDR3; the full variable domain is: DAMVIQNPRYQVTQFGKPVTLSCSQTLNHNVMYWYQQKSSQAPKLLFHYYDKDFNNEADTPDNFQSRRPNTSFCFLDIRSPGLGDTAMYLCATSRDDTGNTFGSGTRLTVV.